The 15 T cell receptor beta chains presented below share a single source sample, sequenced in a study of T-cell reconstitution after alpha-beta-depleted transplantation in children. Preparation of the TCRbeta library was carried out with unique molecular identifiers. MiXCR, run by TCRdb on the PCR reads, gives a single entry per CDR3 protein. The table lists roughly 350,000 distinct CDR3 sequences, around a tenth of them singletons. The sample consisted of PBMCs from the stem cell graft donor, taken from the stem cell graft. Source of these receptors: a human donor who donated a stem cell graft to a child with acute lymphoblastic leukemia.

This clonotype was detected ten times or more. The chain uses TRBV28 and TRBJ2-2; TRBD1 matches 11 bases. The V segment lost 6 bases and the J segment 6 bases; nucleotides outside the gene matches: 6. Germline assignment: CDR1 MDHEN and CDR2 SYDVKM. The CDR3 is made up of 15 amino acids. The CDR3 spells CASSPGQGVAGELFF. The DNA of the CDR3 is TGTGCCAGCAGCCCGGGACAGGGGGTGGCCGGGGAGCTGTTTTTT.

The CDR3 nucleotides read TGTGCCAGCTCACGAAGAATACTAGCGACGAGCAATGAGCAGTTCTTC. Protein sequence: CASSRRILATSNEQFF. The V gene is TRBV18, the J gene TRBJ2-1; 7 nucleotides match TRBD2. The CDR3 loop spans 16 amino acids. Germline assignment: CDR1 KGHSH and CDR2 LQKENI. After removal of 4 bases from V and 6 bases from J, the junction contained 12 bases not matched to a gene.

The chain is built from TRBV6-5 and TRBJ1-6, with D unresolved. The CDR3 is 12 residues long. Trimming pared 6 bases from V and 8 bases from J, leaving 8 bases between. Germline V gives CDR1 MNHEY, CDR2 SVGAGI. DNA for the CDR3: TGTGCCAGCAGGGAGGGAGATTCACCCCTCCACTTT. This translates into CASREGDSPLHF.

The J gene is TRBJ2-1, the V gene TRBV5-6; D is perhaps TRBD2 (6 bases). CDR1 SGHDT and CDR2 YYEEEE come from the germline V gene. Trimming took 0 bases from V and 4 from J, leaving 8 bases between them. This CDR3 has 14 amino acids. CDR3 DNA sequence: TGTGCCAGCAGCTTGGGGAGGGTGTACAATGAGCAGTTCTTC. This encodes CASSLGRVYNEQFF.

This clonotype came up a few times. J is TRBJ2-1 and V is TRBV27, with 14 positions matching TRBD2. V gave up 4 bases and J gave up 8 bases; unmatched junction bases: 7. Per the germline V gene, CDR1 is MNHEY and CDR2 is SMNVEV (reference sequence). CDR3 length: 16 amino acids. The CDR3 sequence: CASSYGRLAGGYEQFF. The CDR3 DNA follows: TGTGCCAGCAGTTACGGGCGACTAGCGGGAGGGTATGAGCAGTTCTTC.

This clonotype was observed a handful of times. V is TRBV12-3 or TRBV12-4 and J is TRBJ2-3, with D possibly being TRBD2 (5 bases). This CDR3 is built from 15 residues. V was shortened by 5 bases and J by 1 base, with 13 bases between the two germline ends. CDR3 coding DNA: TGTGCCAGCAGTGGCCCGGGAAAGGGCACAGATACGCAGTATTTT. It is translated as CASSGPGKGTDTQYF.

The chain combines TRBV7-2 with TRBJ2-7, with 7 bases fitting TRBD1. V lost 2 bases, J lost 3 bases, and 10 bases stayed unmatched. Germline CDR1 is SGHTA and CDR2 is FQGNSA. This CDR3 comprises 16 residues. The CDR3 loop reads CASSLHAVRGFYEQYF. CDR3 bases: TGTGCCAGCAGCTTACATGCGGTCAGGGGGTTCTACGAGCAGTACTTC.

This clonotype was counted many times. This rearrangement joins TRBV5-1 to TRBJ1-4; D may be TRBD1 (6 bases). The CDR3 has 17 amino acids. Deletions cut 2 bases from V and 2 bases from J, with 16 bases between. Germline CDR1 SGHRS, CDR2 YFSETQ. The chain's CDR3 is CASSFGTGKVTNEKLFF. For the CDR3, the DNA is TGCGCCAGCAGCTTTGGAACAGGGAAGGTTACTAATGAAAAACTGTTTTTT.

The chain links TRBV7-2 to TRBJ1-6; TRBD1 matches at 8 bases. Germline CDR1 reads SGHTA; CDR2 reads FQGNSA. The V gene end was trimmed by 5 bases and the J gene end by 8 bases; junction bases not matched to a gene: 14. The CDR3 is made up of 17 amino acids. As DNA, the CDR3 is TGTGCCAGCAGCCCGGTCGGGACAGGAGCGTCCGATTCACCCCTCCACTTT. It translates to CASSPVGTGASDSPLHF.

This clonotype has a handful of counts. The chain links TRBV20-1 to TRBJ2-2; 13 bases map to TRBD2. Germline loops: CDR1 DFQATT, CDR2 SNEGSKA (reference sequence). V lost 1 base to trimming and J lost 7 bases; unmatched junction nucleotides: 6. The CDR3 sequence is 16 residues long. Written as DNA, the CDR3 is TGCAGTGCTAGAGGTGGAAGACTAGCGGGAGGCGGGGAGCTGTTTTTT. It is translated as CSARGGRLAGGGELFF.

This clonotype was recorded at least ten times. The rearrangement joins TRBV7-2 to TRBJ2-1; TRBD2 aligns across 10 bases. The CDR3 is 15 residues long. Trimming cost V 5 bases and J 6 bases; bases outside gene matches: 7. CDR1 and CDR2 (germline): SGHTA, FQGNSA. For the CDR3, the DNA is TGTGCCAGCAGCCCCCTCAGGACTAGCGGCAATGAGCAGTTCTTC. Amino acid sequence: CASSPLRTSGNEQFF.

The V call is TRBV7-2, the J call TRBJ2-2; tentative D call: TRBD2 (6 bases). CDR3 length equals 17 residues. Deletions cut 0 bases from V and 4 bases from J, with 15 bases between. Germline V gene lookup returns CDR1 SGHTA and CDR2 FQGNSA. The CDR3 loop reads CASSLAPGLLITGELFF. DNA for the CDR3: TGTGCCAGCAGCTTAGCTCCGGGACTGCTCATCACCGGGGAGCTGTTTTTT.

This chain links TRBV20-1 with TRBJ2-4, with D uncertain. Germline CDR1 reads DFQATT; CDR2 reads SNEGSKA (reference sequence). Trimming took 6 bases from V and 0 from J, leaving 12 bases between them. The CDR3 spans 14 residues. The CDR3, as DNA: TGCAGTGCCCTACACCCCTTAGCCAAAAACATTCAGTACTTC. This gives the protein CSALHPLAKNIQYF.

This clonotype was observed many times. The V gene is TRBV6-1, the J gene TRBJ2-7; 7 nucleotides line up with TRBD1. This CDR3 has 17 residues. V lost 1 base, J lost 1 base, and 10 bases stayed unmatched. Germline values: CDR1 MNHNS, CDR2 SASEGT. This chain's CDR3 is CASSEVEGGTGSYEQYF. CDR3 DNA sequence: TGTGCCAGCAGTGAAGTGGAAGGGGGCACGGGTTCCTACGAGCAGTACTTC.

The chain links TRBV5-1 to TRBJ1-1; D might be TRBD1 (6 bases). V lost 1 base and J lost 5, with 12 bases in between. Germline V gives CDR1 SGHRS, CDR2 YFSETQ. This CDR3 has 14 amino acids. The CDR3 region has the DNA TGCGCCAGCAGCTTGACCACAGGGAGTACTGAAGCTTTCTTT. This gives the protein CASSLTTGSTEAFF.